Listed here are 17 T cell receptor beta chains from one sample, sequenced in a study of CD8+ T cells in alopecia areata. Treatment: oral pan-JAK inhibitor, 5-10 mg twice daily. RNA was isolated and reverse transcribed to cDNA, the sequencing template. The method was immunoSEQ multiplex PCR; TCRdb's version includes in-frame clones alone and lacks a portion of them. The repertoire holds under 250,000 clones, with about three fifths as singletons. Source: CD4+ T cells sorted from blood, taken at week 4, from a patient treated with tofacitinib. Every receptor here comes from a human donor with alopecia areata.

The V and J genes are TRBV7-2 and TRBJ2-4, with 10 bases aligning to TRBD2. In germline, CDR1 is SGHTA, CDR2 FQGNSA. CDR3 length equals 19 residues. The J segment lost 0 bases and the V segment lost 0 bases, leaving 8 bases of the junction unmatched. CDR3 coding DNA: TGTGCCAGCAGCTTAGCTGGGGCTAGCGGGGGTCTAGCCAAAAACATTCAGTACTTC. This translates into CASSLAGASGGLAKNIQYF.

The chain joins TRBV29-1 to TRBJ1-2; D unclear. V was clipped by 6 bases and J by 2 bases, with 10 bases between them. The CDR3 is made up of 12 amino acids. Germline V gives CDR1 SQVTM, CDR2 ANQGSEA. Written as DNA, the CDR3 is TGCAGCGTGGTTCGGGGAAACTATGGCTACACCTTC. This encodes CSVVRGNYGYTF.

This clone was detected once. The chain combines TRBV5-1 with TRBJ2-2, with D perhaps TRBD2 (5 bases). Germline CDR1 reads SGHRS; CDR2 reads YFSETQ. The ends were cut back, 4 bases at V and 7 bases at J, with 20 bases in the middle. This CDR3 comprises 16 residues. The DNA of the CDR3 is TGCGCCAGCAGCGGATTAGCTAGGAGGTCGGACGGGGAGCTGTTTTTT. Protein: CASSGLARRSDGELFF.

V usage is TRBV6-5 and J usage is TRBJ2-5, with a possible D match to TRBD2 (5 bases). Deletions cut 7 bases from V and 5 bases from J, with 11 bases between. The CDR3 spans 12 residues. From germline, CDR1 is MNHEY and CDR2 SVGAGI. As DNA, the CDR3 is TGTGCCAGCACCCCAGGCGGGGAGACCCAGTACTTC. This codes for CASTPGGETQYF.

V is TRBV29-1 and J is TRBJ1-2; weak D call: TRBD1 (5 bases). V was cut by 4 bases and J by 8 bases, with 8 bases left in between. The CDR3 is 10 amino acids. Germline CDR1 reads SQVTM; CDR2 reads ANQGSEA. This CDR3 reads CSVAQGGYTF. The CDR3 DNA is TGCAGCGTTGCTCAGGGAGGCTACACCTTC.

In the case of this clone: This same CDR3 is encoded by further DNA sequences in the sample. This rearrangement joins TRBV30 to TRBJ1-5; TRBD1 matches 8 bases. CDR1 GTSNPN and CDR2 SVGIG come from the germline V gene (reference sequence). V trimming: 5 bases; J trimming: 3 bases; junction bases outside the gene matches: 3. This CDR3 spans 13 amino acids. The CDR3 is CAWSGGSNQPQHF. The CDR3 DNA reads TGTGCCTGGTCAGGGGGCTCCAATCAGCCCCAGCATTTT.

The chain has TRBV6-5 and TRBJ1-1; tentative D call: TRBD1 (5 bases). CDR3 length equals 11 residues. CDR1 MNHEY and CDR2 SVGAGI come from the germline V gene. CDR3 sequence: CAARGPSRAFF. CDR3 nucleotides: TGTGCAGCTAGGGGCCCCAGTCGAGCTTTCTTT.

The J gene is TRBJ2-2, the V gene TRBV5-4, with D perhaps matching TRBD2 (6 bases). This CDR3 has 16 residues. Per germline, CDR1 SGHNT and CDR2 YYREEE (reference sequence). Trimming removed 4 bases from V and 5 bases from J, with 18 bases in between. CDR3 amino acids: CASSLEGPPGTGELFF. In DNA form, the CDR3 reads TGTGCCAGCAGCCTGGAGGGACCCCCTGGAACCGGGGAGCTGTTTTTT.

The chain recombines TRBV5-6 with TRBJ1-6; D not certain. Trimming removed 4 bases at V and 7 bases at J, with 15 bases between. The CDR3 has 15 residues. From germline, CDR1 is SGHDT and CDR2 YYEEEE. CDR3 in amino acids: CASSTSRLRNSPLHF. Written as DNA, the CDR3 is TGTGCCAGCAGCACAAGCAGACTAAGGAATTCACCCCTCCACTTT.

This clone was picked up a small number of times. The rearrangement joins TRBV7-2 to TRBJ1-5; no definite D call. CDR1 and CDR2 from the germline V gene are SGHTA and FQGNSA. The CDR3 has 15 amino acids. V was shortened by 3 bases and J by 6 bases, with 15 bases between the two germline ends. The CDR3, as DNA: TGTGCCAGCAGCTTTAAGGGCGGCGATGGTCAGCCCCAGCATTTT. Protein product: CASSFKGGDGQPQHF. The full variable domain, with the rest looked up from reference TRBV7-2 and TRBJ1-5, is GAGVSQSPSNKVTEKGKDVELRCDPISGHTALYWYRQSLGQGLEFLIYFQGNSAPDKSGLPSDRFSAERTGGSVSTLTIQRTQQEDSAVYLCASSFKGGDGQPQHFGDGTRLSIL.

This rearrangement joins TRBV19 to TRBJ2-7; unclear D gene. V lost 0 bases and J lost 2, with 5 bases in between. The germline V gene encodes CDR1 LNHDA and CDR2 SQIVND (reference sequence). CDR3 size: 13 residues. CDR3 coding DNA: TGTGCCAGTAGTATAGAGGGGACCTACGAGCAGTACTTC. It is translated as CASSIEGTYEQYF.

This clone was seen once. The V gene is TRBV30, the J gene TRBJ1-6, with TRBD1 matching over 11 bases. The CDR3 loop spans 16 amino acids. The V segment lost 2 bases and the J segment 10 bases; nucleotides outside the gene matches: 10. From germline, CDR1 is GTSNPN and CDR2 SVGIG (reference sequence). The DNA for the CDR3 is TGTGCCTGGAGTCAGATCGGACAGGGGGCTCGGTCACCCCTCCACTTT. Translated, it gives CAWSQIGQGARSPLHF. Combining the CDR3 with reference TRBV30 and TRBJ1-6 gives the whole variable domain SQTIHQWPATLVQPVGSPLSLECTVEGTSNPNLYWYRQAAGRGLQLLFYSVGIGQISSEVPQNLSASRPQDRQFILSSKKLLLSDSGFYLCAWSQIGQGARSPLHFGNGTRLTVT.

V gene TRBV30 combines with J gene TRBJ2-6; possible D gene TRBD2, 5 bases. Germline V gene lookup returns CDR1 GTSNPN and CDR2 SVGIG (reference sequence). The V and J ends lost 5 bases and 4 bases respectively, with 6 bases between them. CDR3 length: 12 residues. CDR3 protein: CAWGGGANVLTF. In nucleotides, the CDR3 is TGTGCCTGGGGAGGAGGGGCCAACGTCCTGACTTTC.

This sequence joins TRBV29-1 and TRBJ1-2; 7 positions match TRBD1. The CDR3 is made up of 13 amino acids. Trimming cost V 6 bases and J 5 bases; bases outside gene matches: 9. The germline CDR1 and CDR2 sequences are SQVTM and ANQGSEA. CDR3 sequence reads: CSVRQGAFYGYTF. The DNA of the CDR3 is TGCAGCGTCCGACAGGGAGCTTTTTATGGCTACACCTTC.

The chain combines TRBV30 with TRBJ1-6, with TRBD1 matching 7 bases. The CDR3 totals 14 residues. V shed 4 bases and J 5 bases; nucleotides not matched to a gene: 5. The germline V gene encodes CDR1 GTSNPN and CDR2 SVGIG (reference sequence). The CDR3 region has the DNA TGTGCCTGGATCTCGGGACAGCATAATTCACCCCTCCACTTT. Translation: CAWISGQHNSPLHF.

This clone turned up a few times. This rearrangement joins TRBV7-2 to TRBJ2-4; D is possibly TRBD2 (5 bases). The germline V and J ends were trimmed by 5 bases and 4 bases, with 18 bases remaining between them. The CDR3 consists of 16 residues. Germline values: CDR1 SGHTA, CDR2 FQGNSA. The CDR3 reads CASSHSWESGKNIQYF. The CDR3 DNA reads TGTGCCAGCAGCCACTCATGGGAGAGTGGAAAAAACATTCAGTACTTC. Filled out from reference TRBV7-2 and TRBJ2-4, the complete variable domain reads GAGVSQSPSNKVTEKGKDVELRCDPISGHTALYWYRQSLGQGLEFLIYFQGNSAPDKSGLPSDRFSAERTGGSVSTLTIQRTQQEDSAVYLCASSHSWESGKNIQYFGAGTRLSVL.

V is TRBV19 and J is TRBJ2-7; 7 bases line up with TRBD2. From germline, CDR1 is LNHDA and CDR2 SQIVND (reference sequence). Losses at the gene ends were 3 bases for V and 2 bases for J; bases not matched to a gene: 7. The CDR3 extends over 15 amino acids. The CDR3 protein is CASSISAAGTYEQYF. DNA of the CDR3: TGTGCCAGTAGTATTAGTGCAGCGGGGACCTACGAGCAGTACTTC.